Listed here are 26 T cell receptor beta chains from one sample, sequenced in a study of T cells after yellow fever vaccination. Via MiXCR, TCRdb re-called the 5' RACE reads, giving one row per CDR3 protein. The repertoire holds 100,000 to 150,000 distinct CDR3 sequences, with 13% to 15% as singletons. Sequencing was performed on CD8+ T cells sorted from PBMCs, taken 5 days after the yellow fever booster vaccination. Source of these receptors: a young man who received the YFV17D yellow fever vaccine.

This clonotype was seen more than once but under ten times. The chain combines TRBV29-1 with TRBJ2-2; D is unresolved. V lost 1 base and J 4 bases, leaving 4 bases between the germline ends. The CDR3 loop spans 12 amino acids. The germline V gene encodes CDR1 SQVTM and CDR2 ANQGSEA. CDR3 bases: TGCAGCGTTGAAGGCGGCACCGGGGAGCTGTTTTTT. Translating it yields CSVEGGTGELFF.

The gene calls are TRBV27 and TRBJ2-3; 9 bases align to TRBD2. V lost 1 base to trimming and J lost 6 bases; unmatched junction nucleotides: 2. The CDR3 has 14 amino acids. Germline V gene sequence: CDR1 MNHEY, CDR2 SMNVEV (reference sequence). Here the CDR3 DNA reads TGTGCCAGCAGTTTATGGAGCGGGGGGGATACGCAGTATTTT. Its translation is CASSLWSGGDTQYF.

The rearrangement uses TRBV7-6 and TRBJ1-5; 10 bases map to TRBD1. Germline V gene data show CDR1 as SGHVS and CDR2 as FNYEAQ. The CDR3 contains 14 residues. Trimming removed 5 bases from V and 6 bases from J; junction bases left unmatched: 4. The CDR3 protein is CASSPTGGIQPQHF. Written as DNA, the CDR3 is TGTGCCAGCAGCCCGACAGGGGGCATTCAGCCCCAGCATTTT.

This clonotype occurred a few times. The genes are TRBV11-1 and TRBJ2-1; unclear D gene. V lost 1 base to trimming and J lost 4 bases, with 5 bases between them. The germline gives CDR1 SGHAT, CDR2 FQDESV (reference sequence). The CDR3 has 13 amino acids. The CDR3 is CASSLDPYNEQFF. CDR3 nucleotide sequence: TGTGCCAGCAGCTTAGACCCTTACAATGAGCAGTTCTTC.

In DNA, the CDR3 is TGCAGTGCTAGGGGGCAGGCGGACATTCAGTACTTC. As protein: CSARGQADIQYF. The chain recombines TRBV20-1 with TRBJ2-4, with D possibly matching TRBD1 (5 bases). CDR1 and CDR2 (germline): DFQATT, SNEGSKA (reference sequence). V was clipped by 3 bases and J by 8 bases, with 11 bases between them. The CDR3 sequence is 12 residues long.

This clonotype appeared many times. This chain connects TRBV27 to TRBJ2-7; 8 bases fit TRBD1. The J segment lost 6 bases and the V segment lost 5 bases, leaving 6 bases of the junction unmatched. The CDR3 extends over 13 amino acids. Germline V gives CDR1 MNHEY, CDR2 SMNVEV (reference sequence). CDR3 sequence: CASSLTGGGEQYF. CDR3 in DNA: TGTGCCAGCAGTCTAACAGGGGGTGGCGAGCAGTACTTC.

The chain combines TRBV12-3 or TRBV12-4 with TRBJ1-1; D not resolved. The V gene lost 5 bases and the J gene lost 1 base, with 14 bases spanning the gap. The CDR3 is 15 residues long. The CDR3 coding sequence is TGTGCCAGCAGTCCATCCCTATGGGGGAACACTGAAGCTTTCTTT. Translated: CASSPSLWGNTEAFF.

This clonotype has a handful of counts. J is TRBJ2-5 and V is TRBV9; 13 nucleotides agree with TRBD2. The junction had 13 bases not matched to a gene; V was cut back by 3 bases and J by 5 bases. CDR1 is SGDLS and CDR2 is YYNGEE in the germline V gene. This CDR3 has 18 residues. CDR3: CASSAGLSLAGGLETQYF. The CDR3 DNA follows: TGTGCCAGCAGCGCCGGCCTCTCACTAGCGGGGGGGCTGGAGACCCAGTACTTC.

This clonotype was observed a few times. The chain combines TRBV5-6 with TRBJ1-2, with 7 bases matching TRBD1. Germline V gene sequence: CDR1 SGHDT, CDR2 YYEEEE. The CDR3 runs to 15 residues. Trimming took 4 bases from V and 6 from J; bases not matched to a gene: 12. The DNA of the CDR3 is TGTGCCAGCAGCGGAACCGAGACAGGGACTAATGGCTACACCTTC. This gives the protein CASSGTETGTNGYTF. Full variable domain (rest looked up from reference TRBV5-6 and TRBJ1-2): DAGVTQSPTHLIKTRGQQVTLRCSPKSGHDTVSWYQQALGQGPQFIFQYYEEEERQRGNFPDRFSGHQFPNYSSELNVNALLLGDSALYLCASSGTETGTNGYTFGSGTRLTVV.

For the CDR3, the DNA is TGTGCCAGCAGCTTGGACCCGGGCTTGGACTATGGCTACACCTTC. Protein product: CASSLDPGLDYGYTF. The chain links TRBV5-4 to TRBJ1-2, with D unresolved. Germline CDR1 is SGHNT and CDR2 is YYREEE (reference sequence). The CDR3 is 15 amino acids. V dropped 0 bases and J dropped 3 bases, with 12 bases sitting between them.

The table lists this clonotype with a few counts. J is TRBJ2-1 and V is TRBV15; no firm D call. V was shortened by 0 bases and J by 7 bases, with 4 bases between the two germline ends. The V gene's germline CDR1 is LNHNV and CDR2 YYDKDF (reference sequence). The CDR3 is 12 amino acids. The CDR3 DNA sequence: TGTGCCACCAGCAGAGAGGGGAATGAGCAGTTCTTC. It specifies CATSREGNEQFF.

This clonotype was picked up a small number of times. The rearrangement uses TRBV9 and TRBJ2-2; a weak D match, TRBD2 (7 bases). V was pared by 0 bases and J by 6 bases, with 12 bases between. The CDR3 totals 15 residues. CDR1 and CDR2 from the germline V gene are SGDLS and YYNGEE. In DNA form, the CDR3 reads TGTGCCAGCAGCGTAGCCGGGGGGCCGGCCGGGGAGCTGTTTTTT. The encoded protein is CASSVAGGPAGELFF.

A few counts support this clonotype. This chain joins TRBV3-1 and TRBJ1-1; tentative D call: TRBD1 (5 bases). The germline CDR1 and CDR2 sequences are LGHDT and YNNKEL (reference sequence). V was pared by 4 bases and J by 0 bases, with 18 bases between. The CDR3 contains 17 residues. The CDR3 reads CASSPDGGGPMNTEAFF. CDR3 sequence (DNA): TGTGCCAGCAGCCCTGACGGGGGAGGGCCGATGAACACTGAAGCTTTCTTT.

V and J are TRBV3-1 and TRBJ2-1; 10 bases align to TRBD2. The germline V gene encodes CDR1 LGHDT and CDR2 YNNKEL (reference sequence). This CDR3 spans 15 amino acids. The V segment lost 5 bases and the J segment 4 bases; nucleotides outside the gene matches: 5. The DNA for the CDR3 is TGTGCCAGCAGCAAGCGGGGGGGCCAGTACAATGAGCAGTTCTTC. This translates into CASSKRGGQYNEQFF.

This clonotype showed up just a few times. The chain uses TRBV7-9 and TRBJ2-7, with 11 nucleotides matching TRBD2. The CDR3 has 17 amino acids. V trimming: 3 bases; J trimming: 2 bases; junction bases outside the gene matches: 9. Germline CDR1 is SEHNR and CDR2 is FQNEAQ (reference sequence). The CDR3 DNA sequence: TGTGCCAGCAGCTTCAAGACTCTAGCGGGGGGCCCCTACGAGCAGTACGTC. Its translation is CASSFKTLAGGPYEQYV.

This clonotype has more than one count but fewer than ten. This chain connects TRBV20-1 to TRBJ2-7; possible D gene TRBD1, 7 bases. The ends were cut back, 1 base at V and 3 bases at J, with 16 bases in the middle. From germline, CDR1 is DFQATT and CDR2 SNEGSKA (reference sequence). The CDR3 spans 15 residues. The CDR3 protein is CSARGGSGGFYEQYF. The CDR3 coding sequence is TGCAGTGCTAGAGGGGGATCAGGGGGGTTCTACGAGCAGTACTTC.

The chain is built from TRBV9 and TRBJ2-1, with 8 bases fitting TRBD2. Germline V CDR1 and CDR2: SGDLS, YYNGEE. CDR3 size: 15 residues. Losses at the gene ends were 6 bases for V and 8 bases for J; bases not matched to a gene: 13. The CDR3 nucleotides are TGTGCCAGCACCCTAGGGGCCAGCGGGGGTTATGAGCAGTTCTTC. This gives the protein CASTLGASGGYEQFF. Full variable domain (remainder filled in from reference TRBV9 and TRBJ2-1): DSGVTQTPKHLITATGQRVTLRCSPRSGDLSVYWYQQSLDQGLQFLIQYYNGEERAKGNILERFSAQQFPDLHSELNLSSLELGDSALYFCASTLGASGGYEQFFGPGTRLTVL.

This clonotype was seen more than once but under ten times. The V call is TRBV29-1, the J call TRBJ2-2, with D perhaps given as TRBD1 or TRBD2 (5 bases each). Trimming left V 1 base short and J 6 bases short, with 9 bases between. CDR1 SQVTM and CDR2 ANQGSEA come from the germline V gene. This CDR3 region has 13 residues. The CDR3 region is CSVEARGAGELFF. DNA of the CDR3: TGCAGCGTTGAAGCGAGGGGTGCCGGGGAGCTGTTTTTT.

The rearrangement links TRBV7-3 to TRBJ2-1, with D possibly TRBD1 on 5 matching bases. This CDR3 contains 17 residues. The germline V and J ends were trimmed by 5 bases and 0 bases, with 17 bases remaining between them. Per the germline V gene, CDR1 is SGHTA and CDR2 is FQGTGA. This CDR3 reads CASSPVGWGDSYNEQFF. The CDR3 nucleotides are TGTGCCAGCAGCCCCGTCGGGTGGGGCGACTCCTACAATGAGCAGTTCTTC.

The DNA of the CDR3 is TGCGCCAGCAGCCTTCGGACGGAGCCGGGGAATGGCTACACCTTC. It specifies CASSLRTEPGNGYTF. The V call is TRBV4-1, the J call TRBJ1-2; D call uncertain. Trimming stripped 4 bases from V and 6 bases from J, with 18 bases between. Germline assignment: CDR1 MGHRA and CDR2 YSYEKL. The length of the CDR3 is 15 residues.

This clonotype was seen a handful of times. The rearrangement joins TRBV4-1 to TRBJ1-4, with TRBD1 as a possible D gene (5 bases). This CDR3 contains 18 residues. Germline V gene data show CDR1 as MGHRA and CDR2 as YSYEKL. The V gene lost 0 bases and the J gene lost 4 bases, with 18 bases spanning the gap. CDR3 coding DNA: TGCGCCAGCAGCCAAGAATTCAACAGGCGGCCAAATAATGAAAAACTGTTTTTT. Translated, it gives CASSQEFNRRPNNEKLFF.

This chain joins TRBV12-3 or TRBV12-4 and TRBJ1-5; no definite D call. Trimming took off 6 bases at V and 2 bases at J, with 14 bases between the two ends. The CDR3 covers 15 residues. The CDR3 nucleotides are TGTGCCAGCAGCCCCACCTCTTTCGGCAATCAGCCCCAGCATTTT. It codes for CASSPTSFGNQPQHF.

The chain couples TRBV5-5 to TRBJ1-4; the match to TRBD1 covers 7 bases. The CDR3 is made up of 16 amino acids. With 2 bases clipped from V and 3 bases from J, the junction kept 7 bases outside the gene matches. Germline CDR1 reads SGHKS; CDR2 reads YYEKEE (reference sequence). The CDR3 reads CASSFLKGAANEKLFF. The CDR3 bases are TGTGCCAGCAGCTTCCTGAAGGGGGCGGCTAATGAAAAACTGTTTTTT.

This chain's CDR3 is CASSLVQGTDTQYF. In DNA, the CDR3 is TGTGCCAGCAGTTTGGTACAGGGAACAGATACGCAGTATTTT. The chain is built from TRBV12-3 or TRBV12-4 and TRBJ2-3; TRBD1 might be the D (6 bases). This CDR3 has 14 residues. V lost 3 bases to trimming and J lost 3 bases, with 10 bases between them.

This clonotype was seen a few times. The rearrangement joins TRBV6-5 to TRBJ1-5, with 9 bases lining up with TRBD1. This CDR3 contains 14 residues. Germline-derived CDR1 and CDR2 are MNHEY and SVGAGI. Trimming removed 6 bases from V and 4 bases from J; junction bases left unmatched: 4. DNA of the CDR3: TGTGCCAGCAGGGGACAGGGCGGGAATCAGCCCCAGCATTTT. Amino acid sequence: CASRGQGGNQPQHF.

This clonotype was seen more than once but under ten times. The chain has TRBV7-6 and TRBJ2-2, with a tentative D call TRBD1 (5 bases). This CDR3 spans 15 amino acids. Germline V lookup: CDR1 SGHVS, CDR2 FNYEAQ. With 0 bases removed from V and 0 bases from J, the gap between germline ends came to 5 bases. CDR3 nucleotide sequence: TGTGCCAGCAGCTTAGCCAGGGCGAACACCGGGGAGCTGTTTTTT. As protein: CASSLARANTGELFF.